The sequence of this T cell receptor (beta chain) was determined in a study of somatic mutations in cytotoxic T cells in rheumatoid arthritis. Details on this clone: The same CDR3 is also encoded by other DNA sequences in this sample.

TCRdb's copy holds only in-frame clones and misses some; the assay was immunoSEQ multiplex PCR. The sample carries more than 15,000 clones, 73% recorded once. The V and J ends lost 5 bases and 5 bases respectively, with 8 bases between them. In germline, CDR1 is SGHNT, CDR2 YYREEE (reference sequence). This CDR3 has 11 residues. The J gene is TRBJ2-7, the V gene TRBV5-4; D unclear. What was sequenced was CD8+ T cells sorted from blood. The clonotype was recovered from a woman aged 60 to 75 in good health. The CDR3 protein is CASRGGDEQYF. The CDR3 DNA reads TGTGCCAGCAGGGGCGGAGACGAGCAGTACTTC. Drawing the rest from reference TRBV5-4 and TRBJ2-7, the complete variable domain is ETGVTQSPTHLIKTRGQQVTLRCSSQSGHNTVSWYQQALGQGPQFIFQYYREEENGRGNFPPRFSGLQFPNYSSELNVNALELDDSALYLCASRGGDEQYFGPGTRLTVT.